This T cell receptor (beta chain) was obtained from a study of blood T cell repertoires in COVID-19. Study overall: From the United States, Italy and Spain came samples of acute and convalescent COVID-19. Sample material is recorded as cDNA or gDNA derived from T cells, B-cell-depleted T cells, or PBMCs.

The CDR3 is made up of 15 amino acids. Germline V gives CDR1 LNHNV, CDR2 YYDKDF (reference sequence). The V end was cut by 1 base, the J end by 1 base, with 7 bases between. TCRdb keeps only in-frame clones here, not all; method: immunoSEQ multiplex PCR. The repertoire holds about 220,000 clones, with around 80% as singletons. The rearrangement links TRBV15 to TRBJ2-2; no definite D call. Material: peripheral blood. This clonotype originated in a man aged 25 to 40 with active or convalescent COVID-19. CDR3 protein: CATSRGAKNTGELFF. The CDR3 coding sequence is TGTGCCACCAGCAGAGGAGCGAAGAACACCGGGGAGCTGTTTTTT.